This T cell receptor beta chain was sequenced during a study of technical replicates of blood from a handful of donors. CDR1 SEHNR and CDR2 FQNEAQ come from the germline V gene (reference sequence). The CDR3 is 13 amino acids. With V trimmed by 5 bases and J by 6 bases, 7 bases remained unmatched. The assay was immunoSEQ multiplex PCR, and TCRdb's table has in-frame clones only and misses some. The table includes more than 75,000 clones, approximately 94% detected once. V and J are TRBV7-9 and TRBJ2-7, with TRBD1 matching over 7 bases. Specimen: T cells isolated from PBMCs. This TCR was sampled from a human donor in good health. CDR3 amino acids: CASSTTGVGEQYF. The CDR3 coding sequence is TGTGCCAGCAGCACTACAGGGGTGGGCGAGCAGTACTTC.